The clone carrying this TCR beta chain appeared a single time. Only in-frame clones appear in the TCRdb table, and some are missing; sequencing was by immunoSEQ multiplex PCR. The sample yields about 1 million clones, approximately 70% seen once. The data derive from a study of shared clonotypes between healthy human individuals. V was trimmed by 4 bases and J by 1 base, leaving 8 bases between them. Germline V gene sequence: CDR1 SGHDT, CDR2 YYEEEE. The CDR3 sequence is 13 residues long. CD4+ cells were split into CD45RA+ naive and CD45RA-negative memory subsets. This chain connects TRBV5-6 to TRBJ2-5; D possibly corresponds to TRBD2 (6 bases). Sequences were obtained from memory CD4+ T cells sorted from blood. Subset denoted: CD45RA-negative fraction. This receptor was obtained from a man aged 18-30 years in good health. The CDR3 here is CASSRRVQETQYF. DNA of the CDR3: TGTGCCAGCAGCAGGAGGGTCCAAGAGACCCAGTACTTC.